The rows below give T cell receptor beta chains drawn from one sample of a study of T cell changes during pregnancy in multiple sclerosis. Profiling relied on immunoSEQ multiplex PCR, and the TCRdb table lists in-frame clones only, not all of them. The sample lists about 97,000 clones; about nine tenths were seen once. Specimen: peripheral blood, collected in the second trimester of pregnancy. The origin of the receptors is a female donor in good health, enrolled as a control in a pregnancy study. Each CDR3 is given with its conserved first and last residue. The D gene is left open where the match is weak.

d_call,v_call,j_call,cdr3_aa,cdr3_nt
TRBD1,TRBV10-3,TRBJ2-7,CAISSYRGSDEQYF,TGTGCCATCAGTTCTTACAGGGGCAGTGACGAGCAGTACTTC
-,TRBV27,TRBJ2-2,CASSSWGGPNTGELFF,TGTGCCAGCAGTTCCTGGGGGGGGCCGAACACCGGGGAGCTGTTTTTT
TRBD1,TRBV7-6,TRBJ1-1,CASSLDPGTENTEAFF,TGTGCCAGCAGCTTAGACCCCGGGACAGAGAACACTGAAGCTTTCTTT
-,TRBV6-5,TRBJ2-2,CASSQSEWGAGELFF,TGTGCCAGCAGTCAGTCCGAATGGGGCGCCGGGGAGCTGTTTTTT
-,TRBV6-1,TRBJ1-5,CASRIGGGPQPQHF,TGTGCCAGTCGGATCGGGGGGGGTCCTCAGCCCCAGCATTTT
TRBD1,TRBV5-1,TRBJ1-6,CASSLGQGANSPLHF,TGCGCCAGCAGCTTGGGGCAGGGGGCAAATTCACCCCTCCACTTT
TRBD1,TRBV6-4,TRBJ1-2,CASSDGQAPTGGYTF,TGTGCCAGCAGTGACGGACAGGCACCCACAGGGGGCTACACCTTC
TRBD1,TRBV2,TRBJ1-2,CASSAGQSFHGYTF,TGTGCCAGCAGTGCGGGACAGAGCTTCCATGGCTACACCTTC
-,TRBV19,TRBJ1-1,CASSIGGRLNTEAFF,TGTGCCAGTAGTATAGGGGGGCGATTGAACACTGAAGCTTTCTTT
TRBD1,TRBV11-2,TRBJ1-2,CASSLAPGTGYGYTF,TGTGCCAGCAGCCTAGCCCCCGGGACAGGTTATGGCTACACCTTC
TRBD1,TRBV4-3,TRBJ2-1,CASSQATGFGEQFF,TGCGCCAGCAGCCAAGCGACAGGGTTCGGTGAGCAGTTCTTC
-,TRBV19,TRBJ1-2,CASSLGPGNGYTF,TGTGCCAGTAGTTTGGGCCCCGGTAATGGCTACACCTTC
TRBD1,TRBV18,TRBJ1-2,CASSAKLTGGQDYGYTF,TGTGCCAGCTCAGCGAAGCTCACAGGGGGACAGGATTATGGCTACACCTTC